This is a list of T cell receptor beta chains from one sample in a study of T cell repertoires in cytomegalovirus infection. Via MiXCR, TCRdb re-called the reads, giving one row per CDR3 protein. Of under 350,000 distinct CDR3 sequences in the sample, roughly 9.5% are singletons; the top ten hold around 4.5%. Material: PBMCs. These receptors all come from a human donor in good health (CMV status not recorded). Some clones in this sample may be carry-over from other donors' samples. Each CDR3 is given with its conserved first and last residue. The D gene is left open where the match is weak. Only some rows state a clone size, as once, few, many or a class for expanded clones.

d_call: NA; j_call: TRBJ2-7; v_call: TRBV4-2; clone_size: NA; cdr3_aa: CASSQEGRRDSYEQYF; cdr3_nt: TGTGCCAGCAGCCAAGAGGGGCGGCGGGACTCCTACGAGCAGTACTTC
d_call: TRBD1; j_call: TRBJ1-1; v_call: TRBV12-3/TRBV12-4; clone_size: NA; cdr3_aa: CASRPGTGEAFF; cdr3_nt: TGTGCCAGCAGACCTGGGACAGGGGAGGCTTTCTTT
d_call: TRBD1; j_call: TRBJ1-1; v_call: TRBV5-6; clone_size: few; cdr3_aa: CASSSRDRVDTEAFF; cdr3_nt: TGTGCCAGCAGCTCCCGGGACAGGGTTGATACTGAAGCTTTCTTT
d_call: NA; j_call: TRBJ2-7; v_call: TRBV7-2; clone_size: NA; cdr3_aa: CASSPTREEQYF; cdr3_nt: TGTGCCAGCAGCCCCACGCGGGAAGAGCAGTACTTC
d_call: TRBD2; j_call: TRBJ2-3; v_call: TRBV7-2; clone_size: few; cdr3_aa: CASSSREGGTDTQYF; cdr3_nt: TGTGCCAGCAGCTCAAGGGAGGGCGGGACAGATACGCAGTATTTT
d_call: NA; j_call: TRBJ1-2; v_call: TRBV27; clone_size: few; cdr3_aa: CASSKQGPWAYPGYTF; cdr3_nt: TGTGCCAGCAGTAAACAGGGTCCCTGGGCCTACCCTGGCTACACCTTC
d_call: TRBD1; j_call: TRBJ1-5; v_call: TRBV6-8; clone_size: NA; cdr3_aa: CASRPTGNSNQPQHF; cdr3_nt: TGTGCCAGCAGACCGACAGGGAATAGCAATCAGCCCCAGCATTTT
d_call: NA; j_call: TRBJ1-5; v_call: TRBV7-9; clone_size: few; cdr3_aa: CASSPDRYNQPQHF; cdr3_nt: TGTGCCAGCAGCCCGGACCGGTATAATCAGCCCCAGCATTTT
d_call: NA; j_call: TRBJ1-6; v_call: TRBV4-3; clone_size: many; cdr3_aa: CASSQVSRAGGNSPLHF; cdr3_nt: TGCGCCAGCAGCCAAGTGTCCAGGGCTGGTGGTAATTCACCCCTCCACTTT
d_call: NA; j_call: TRBJ2-7; v_call: TRBV7-9; clone_size: few; cdr3_aa: CASRGFGAPYEQYF; cdr3_nt: TGTGCCAGCAGGGGGTTTGGGGCTCCCTACGAGCAGTACTTC
d_call: TRBD1; j_call: TRBJ2-1; v_call: TRBV7-9; clone_size: few; cdr3_aa: CASSLGQGNIF; cdr3_nt: TGTGCCAGCAGCCTGGGACAGGGGAACATCTTC
d_call: TRBD1; j_call: TRBJ2-3; v_call: TRBV28; clone_size: many; cdr3_aa: CASSETGSDTQYF; cdr3_nt: TGTGCCAGCAGTGAGACAGGGAGCGATACGCAGTATTTT
d_call: TRBD2; j_call: TRBJ2-1; v_call: TRBV20-1; clone_size: NA; cdr3_aa: CSASLRRLAGNGEQFF; cdr3_nt: TGCAGTGCTAGTCTTAGGAGACTAGCGGGTAATGGTGAGCAGTTCTTC
d_call: NA; j_call: TRBJ2-1; v_call: TRBV7-2; clone_size: NA; cdr3_aa: CASSPQGHNEQFF; cdr3_nt: TGTGCCAGCAGCCCGCAGGGGCACAATGAGCAGTTCTTC
d_call: NA; j_call: TRBJ2-7; v_call: TRBV11-3; clone_size: many; cdr3_aa: CASRPKGGWNYEQYF; cdr3_nt: TGTGCCAGCAGACCGAAGGGAGGTTGGAACTACGAGCAGTACTTC
d_call: NA; j_call: TRBJ2-7; v_call: TRBV28; clone_size: few; cdr3_aa: CASTPDRFAYEQYF; cdr3_nt: TGTGCCAGCACCCCGGACAGATTTGCCTACGAGCAGTACTTC
d_call: TRBD1; j_call: TRBJ2-5; v_call: TRBV28; clone_size: NA; cdr3_aa: CASSPQTGGETQYF; cdr3_nt: TGTGCCAGCAGTCCCCAGACAGGGGGAGAGACCCAGTACTTC
d_call: NA; j_call: TRBJ2-2; v_call: TRBV19; clone_size: few; cdr3_aa: CASSSRLAANTGELFF; cdr3_nt: TGTGCCAGTAGTTCTCGGTTAGCTGCGAACACCGGGGAGCTGTTTTTT
d_call: TRBD2; j_call: TRBJ2-1; v_call: TRBV4-1; clone_size: few; cdr3_aa: CASSQRATSGSSRNNEQFF; cdr3_nt: TGTGCCAGCAGCCAAAGAGCGACTAGCGGCTCGAGCCGAAACAATGAGCAGTTCTTC
d_call: NA; j_call: TRBJ1-2; v_call: TRBV27; clone_size: NA; cdr3_aa: CASSPPSGNYGYTF; cdr3_nt: TGTGCCAGCAGTCCCCCTTCGGGTAACTATGGCTACACCTTC
d_call: NA; j_call: TRBJ2-3; v_call: TRBV7-2; clone_size: many; cdr3_aa: CASSSLYGSSTQYF; cdr3_nt: TGTGCCAGCAGCTCCCTTTATGGCTCAAGTACGCAGTATTTT
d_call: NA; j_call: TRBJ2-2; v_call: TRBV6-5; clone_size: NA; cdr3_aa: CASSYDGQGELFF; cdr3_nt: TGTGCCAGCAGTTACGACGGGCAGGGGGAGCTGTTTTTT
d_call: TRBD2; j_call: TRBJ2-5; v_call: TRBV5-1; clone_size: few; cdr3_aa: CASSSRTSGVFQETQYF; cdr3_nt: TGCGCCAGCAGCTCCCGGACTAGCGGGGTATTCCAAGAGACCCAGTACTTC
d_call: TRBD2; j_call: TRBJ2-3; v_call: TRBV20-1; clone_size: NA; cdr3_aa: CSATTLAGATDTQYF; cdr3_nt: TGCAGTGCTACCACACTAGCGGGGGCGACAGATACGCAGTATTTT
d_call: TRBD2; j_call: TRBJ2-7; v_call: TRBV7-9; clone_size: many; cdr3_aa: CASSLSGRMYEQYF; cdr3_nt: TGTGCCAGCAGCTTAAGCGGGAGAATGTACGAGCAGTACTTC
d_call: NA; j_call: TRBJ2-7; v_call: TRBV29-1; clone_size: few; cdr3_aa: CSAGWQGFHEQYF; cdr3_nt: TGCAGCGCTGGATGGCAGGGGTTCCACGAGCAGTACTTC
d_call: NA; j_call: TRBJ2-7; v_call: TRBV5-4; clone_size: many; cdr3_aa: CASSPRQLSDEQYF; cdr3_nt: TGTGCCAGCAGCCCCCGCCAGCTTAGCGACGAGCAGTACTTC
d_call: TRBD1; j_call: TRBJ2-5; v_call: TRBV19; clone_size: few; cdr3_aa: CASSLRTDRETQYF; cdr3_nt: TGTGCCAGTAGTCTAAGGACGGACAGGGAGACCCAGTACTTC
d_call: NA; j_call: TRBJ2-3; v_call: TRBV4-2; clone_size: few; cdr3_aa: CASSQVSGRSTDTQYF; cdr3_nt: TGTGCCAGCAGCCAAGTGTCGGGACGAAGCACAGATACGCAGTATTTT
d_call: NA; j_call: TRBJ2-7; v_call: TRBV5-1; clone_size: few; cdr3_aa: CASSLEPKSSYEQYF; cdr3_nt: TGCGCCAGCAGCTTGGAACCGAAGAGCTCCTACGAGCAGTACTTC
d_call: TRBD1; j_call: TRBJ1-6; v_call: TRBV12-3/TRBV12-4; clone_size: many; cdr3_aa: CASSRIGTGAYNSPLHF; cdr3_nt: TGTGCCAGCAGTAGAATCGGGACAGGGGCTTATAATTCACCCCTCCACTTT